These T cell receptor beta chains were read from a single sample in a study of blood T cell repertoires in COVID-19. TCRdb's table, derived via immunoSEQ multiplex PCR, lists solely in-frame clones and lacks some. This repertoire shows approximately 350,000 clones, approximately 86% found once; its top ten account for less than 9%. Material for sequencing was peripheral blood. These receptors originate from a woman aged 55 to 70 with COVID-19, enrolled during active disease. Each CDR3 is given with its conserved first and last residue. The D gene is left open where the match is weak. Rows may omit the clone size; those that give it use once, few, many or a size class.

v_call	j_call	cdr3_length	clone_size	d_call	cdr3_nt	cdr3_aa
TRBV10-3	TRBJ2-7	15	NA	TRBD2	TGTGCCATCAGCCGCACCGGGGGGGGCAACTACGAGCAGTACTTC	CAISRTGGGNYEQYF
TRBV27	TRBJ1-1	15	NA	NA	TGTGCCAGCACCTTGGAGTTTCTTTGGAACACTGAAGCTTTCTTT	CASTLEFLWNTEAFF
TRBV5-6	TRBJ1-2	18	once	NA	TGTGCCAGCAGCCCAGTACCCGGAGACTATTTTAAGGAGGATGGCTACACCTTC	CASSPVPGDYFKEDGYTF
TRBV6-2/TRBV6-3	TRBJ2-7	17	NA	TRBD2	TGTGCCAGCAGTAGACTAGCGGGGGGTGCCAGCTCCTACGAGCAGTACTTC	CASSRLAGGASSYEQYF
TRBV30	TRBJ2-1	12	NA	NA	TGTGCCTGGAGCGGTCCCTACAATGAGCAGTTCTTC	CAWSGPYNEQFF
TRBV5-4	TRBJ1-3	16	few	NA	TGTGCCAGCAGCTTGGGGCAGGGTGGGTCTGGAAACACCATATATTTT	CASSLGQGGSGNTIYF
TRBV3-1/TRBV3-2	TRBJ2-3	16	NA	TRBD2	TGTGCCAGCAGCCTCCGGACTAGCGGAGGGACAGATACGCAGTATTTT	CASSLRTSGGTDTQYF
TRBV7-8	TRBJ2-3	16	NA	TRBD1	TGTGCCAGCAGCTTAGTTACAGGGGGAATCACAGATACGCAGTATTTT	CASSLVTGGITDTQYF
TRBV29-1	TRBJ2-5	13	NA	NA	TGCAGCGTCCGCCCACTGCTCCAAGAGACCCAGTACTTC	CSVRPLLQETQYF
TRBV12-3/TRBV12-4	TRBJ1-2	12	NA	NA	TGTGCCAGCAGGAGGCGAGGCTATGGCTACACCTTC	CASRRRGYGYTF
TRBV5-1	TRBJ2-5	14	NA	TRBD2	TGCGCCAGCAGCTCGGCTAGCGGGGGGGAGACCCAGTACTTC	CASSSASGGETQYF
TRBV6-6	TRBJ1-2	13	NA	NA	TGTGCCAGCAGTTACGCAGGGAACTATGGCTACACCTTC	CASSYAGNYGYTF
TRBV13	TRBJ1-1	16	NA	NA	TGTGCCAGCACCGACTCCCTGGACTTTGTTGGCACTGAAGCTTTCTTT	CASTDSLDFVGTEAFF
TRBV5-4	TRBJ2-7	13	NA	NA	TGTGCCAGCAGCACCACAGGGATCTACGAGCAGTACTTC	CASSTTGIYEQYF
TRBV11-2	TRBJ1-2	12	NA	NA	TGTGCCAGCAGCCTCACCAGCTATGGCTACACCTTC	CASSLTSYGYTF
TRBV25-1	TRBJ2-2	17	once	TRBD2	TGTGCCAGCAGGGACGGATGGGGAGGGGCGAACACCGGGGAGCTGTTTTTT	CASRDGWGGANTGELFF
TRBV11-1	TRBJ2-3	15	many	NA	TGTGCCAGCAGCCATTTACAGGTTAGCACAGATACGCAGTATTTT	CASSHLQVSTDTQYF
TRBV28	TRBJ2-1	13	NA	NA	TGTGCCAGCAGTTTAGGCAGCTACAATGAGCAGTTCTTC	CASSLGSYNEQFF
TRBV9	TRBJ2-3	16	NA	TRBD2	TGTGCCAGCACCGTAGCGGGGGGGACTAACACAGATACGCAGTATTTT	CASTVAGGTNTDTQYF
TRBV18	TRBJ2-1	17	once	TRBD2	TGTGCCAGCTCACCAATAGCGGGGGTGAGCTCCTACAATGAGCAGTTCTTC	CASSPIAGVSSYNEQFF
TRBV30	TRBJ2-3	14	NA	NA	TGTGCCTGGAGTGTAATGACAGGATCAGATACGCAGTATTTT	CAWSVMTGSDTQYF
TRBV6-5	TRBJ1-5	14	NA	TRBD1	TGTGCCAGCAGTCGGCTAACAGGGGGTCAGCCCCAGCATTTT	CASSRLTGGQPQHF